The 32 T cell receptor beta chains below all came from one sample that was sequenced in a study of T-cell reconstitution after alpha-beta-depleted transplantation in children. As it was prepared, the TCRbeta library received unique molecular identifiers. In TCRdb, the PCR reads were re-called with MiXCR into one record per CDR3 protein. The sample lists fewer than 1 million distinct CDR3 sequences; about 15% were seen once. The input for sequencing was PBMCs, mostly from graft donor cells, taken 360 days after TCRalphabeta/CD19-depleted stem cell transplant. Receptors were obtained from a male patient aged 5 to 17 who had a stem cell transplant for acute lymphoblastic leukemia, so the T cells may come from the graft donor.

The chain recombines TRBV10-3 with TRBJ2-3, with D perhaps TRBD2 (6 bases). The germline gives CDR1 ENHRY, CDR2 SYGVKD. V lost 10 bases and J lost 2, with 13 bases in between. The CDR3 contains 13 residues. This CDR3 reads CATGRDLTDTQYF. The CDR3 DNA is TGTGCCACGGGGCGGGATCTCACAGATACGCAGTATTTT.

This clonotype was counted a few times. The gene calls are TRBV18 and TRBJ2-7; 8 bases are shared with TRBD2. Trimming cost V 4 bases and J 6 bases; bases outside gene matches: 8. The CDR3 covers 14 residues. CDR1 and CDR2 (germline): KGHSH, LQKENI. The CDR3: CASSLGLALVEQYF. In DNA form, the CDR3 reads TGTGCCAGCTCACTCGGACTAGCTTTGGTCGAGCAGTACTTC.

The chain employs TRBV14 and TRBJ2-4; 10 bases are shared with TRBD1. Losses at the gene ends were 1 base for V and 7 bases for J; bases not matched to a gene: 4. The CDR3 covers 15 residues. Germline CDR1 is SGHDN and CDR2 is FVKESK. This CDR3 is CASSQAQGQGNIQYF. The DNA of the CDR3 is TGTGCCAGCAGCCAAGCCCAGGGACAGGGGAACATTCAGTACTTC.

The chain employs TRBV27 and TRBJ2-7, with D hard to call. V gave up 3 bases and J gave up 3 bases, with 12 bases separating them. Germline V gene lookup returns CDR1 MNHEY and CDR2 SMNVEV (reference sequence). The CDR3 runs 14 residues. The DNA for the CDR3 is TGTGCCAGCAGTTTTAGAAACTCCCTCTACGAGCAGTACTTC. Protein sequence: CASSFRNSLYEQYF.

The V call is TRBV12-3 or TRBV12-4, the J call TRBJ2-7, with 7 positions matching TRBD2. V was pared by 8 bases and J by 5 bases, with 18 bases of the junction left unmatched. CDR3 length: 16 amino acids. The CDR3 sequence is CASAPGPGAGPNEQYF. The DNA for the CDR3 is TGTGCCAGCGCCCCTGGCCCAGGAGCGGGGCCGAACGAGCAGTACTTC.

The chain employs TRBV20-1 and TRBJ2-1; 8 bases map to TRBD1. V was pared by 4 bases and J by 7 bases, with 6 bases of the junction left unmatched. There are 13 residues in the CDR3. The germline V gene has CDR1 DFQATT and CDR2 SNEGSKA (reference sequence). The CDR3, as DNA: TGCAGTGCTACGACAGGGGCTTGGAATGAGCAGTTCTTC. Translating gives CSATTGAWNEQFF.

V and J are TRBV13 and TRBJ2-1; D could derive from TRBD1 or TRBD2 (6 bases each). The germline gives CDR1 PRHDT, CDR2 FYEKMQ (reference sequence). The CDR3 covers 15 residues. The V end was cut by 3 bases, the J end by 3 bases, with 12 bases between. CDR3 sequence reads: CASSLGGSIYNEQFF. The DNA of the CDR3 is TGTGCCAGCAGCTTGGGGGGCTCAATCTACAATGAGCAGTTCTTC. Full variable domain (missing parts from reference TRBV13 and TRBJ2-1): AAGVIQSPRHLIKEKRETATLKCYPIPRHDTVYWYQQGPGQDPQFLISFYEKMQSDKGSIPDRFSAQQFSDYHSELNMSSLELGDSALYFCASSLGGSIYNEQFFGPGTRLTVL.

This clonotype was detected only a few times. The V and J genes are TRBV10-3 and TRBJ2-7; TRBD2 agrees at 8 bases. This CDR3 is built from 15 residues. The V gene end was trimmed by 3 bases and the J gene end by 1 base; junction bases not matched to a gene: 5. Germline V gene sequence: CDR1 ENHRY, CDR2 SYGVKD. The CDR3 nucleotides read TGTGCCATCAGTGAACCTAGCGGGTTATCCTACGAGCAGTACTTC. Encoded protein: CAISEPSGLSYEQYF.

This clonotype has ten or more counts. This chain connects TRBV5-1 to TRBJ2-3; D is undetermined. V lost 1 base to trimming and J lost 0 bases, with 6 bases between them. Germline CDR1 SGHRS, CDR2 YFSETQ. This CDR3 has 14 residues. Written as DNA, the CDR3 is TGCGCCAGCAGCTTGCTCACTAGCACAGATACGCAGTATTTT. Its translation: CASSLLTSTDTQYF.

V usage is TRBV19 and J usage is TRBJ2-2; D possibly uses TRBD1 or TRBD2 (5 bases each). Trimming removed 5 bases from V and 4 bases from J, with 17 bases in between. The CDR3 extends over 16 amino acids. In germline, CDR1 is LNHDA, CDR2 SQIVND (reference sequence). CDR3 sequence reads: CASSGTSDRLTGELFF. The CDR3, as DNA: TGTGCCAGTAGTGGGACCTCGGACCGACTCACCGGGGAGCTGTTTTTT.

The sample holds a few counts of this clonotype. The chain recombines TRBV20-1 with TRBJ2-7; TRBD2 agrees at 11 bases. CDR1 and CDR2 (germline): DFQATT, SNEGSKA (reference sequence). Trimming removed 3 bases from V and 5 bases from J; junction bases left unmatched: 12. There are 16 residues in the CDR3. The CDR3 DNA is TGCAGTGCTAGGGTAGGGGCTAGCGGGAGGTTGGACGAGCAGTACTTC. Amino acid sequence: CSARVGASGRLDEQYF.

This clonotype showed up just a few times. This CDR3 is CASSQPSRGRADEQYF. The CDR3 nucleotides are TGCGCCAGCAGCCAACCCTCTCGCGGGAGGGCGGACGAGCAGTACTTC. The rearrangement joins TRBV4-1 to TRBJ2-7; 9 bases match TRBD2. This CDR3 has 16 residues. V lost 2 bases to trimming and J lost 5 bases; unmatched junction nucleotides: 10. Germline V lookup: CDR1 MGHRA, CDR2 YSYEKL.

This clonotype was picked up a small number of times. The rearrangement uses TRBV12-3 or TRBV12-4 and TRBJ2-3; perhaps TRBD2 as D (5 bases). CDR3 length: 13 amino acids. The V end lost 5 bases, the J end lost 5 bases, and 11 bases lay between the germline ends. The chain's CDR3 is CASSLRGEDTQYF. CDR3 nucleotide sequence: TGTGCCAGCAGTCTTCGGGGTGAAGATACGCAGTATTTT.

This clonotype has more than one count but fewer than ten. This chain links TRBV4-2 with TRBJ1-2; no definite D call. V was trimmed by 1 base and J by 4 bases, leaving 10 bases between them. Germline V gene lookup returns CDR1 LGHNA and CDR2 YNFKEQ. This CDR3 is 14 amino acids long. CDR3 sequence reads: CASSQVMTSYGYTF. The DNA of the CDR3 is TGTGCCAGCAGCCAAGTTATGACATCCTATGGCTACACCTTC.

This clonotype came up once. V usage is TRBV6-5 and J usage is TRBJ2-3, with a possible D match to TRBD1 (6 bases). Per the germline V gene, CDR1 is MNHEY and CDR2 is SVGAGI. Trimming stripped 2 bases from V and 1 base from J, with 10 bases between. CDR3 length equals 15 residues. The CDR3 loop reads CASSYEAGGTDTQYF. The DNA for the CDR3 is TGTGCCAGCAGTTACGAGGCAGGGGGCACAGATACGCAGTATTTT.

This clonotype was counted only a few times. This chain joins TRBV5-1 and TRBJ2-1; a possible D gene is TRBD2 (5 bases). The germline V and J ends were trimmed by 4 bases and 5 bases, with 13 bases remaining between them. Germline V gene data show CDR1 as SGHRS and CDR2 as YFSETQ. This CDR3 is built from 14 residues. The CDR3 DNA is TGCGCCAGCAGCGCACCCGGACTCAACAATGAGCAGTTCTTC. Its protein is CASSAPGLNNEQFF.

V and J are TRBV7-8 and TRBJ2-1, with 11 positions matching TRBD2. The germline V gene encodes CDR1 SGHVS and CDR2 FQNEAQ. The CDR3 is 19 residues long. The trim removed 2 bases at V and 0 bases at J, leaving 9 bases unmatched. The CDR3 reads CASSLWGASGRSSYNEQFF. The DNA of the CDR3 is TGTGCCAGCAGCTTATGGGGGGCTAGCGGGAGGAGCTCCTACAATGAGCAGTTCTTC.

This clonotype was observed many times. DNA for the CDR3: TGTGCCAGCAGCGTAGATCCGGGCGCTAGAATCTATGGCTACACCTTC. It encodes CASSVDPGARIYGYTF. The rearrangement links TRBV9 to TRBJ1-2; D is unresolved. Germline V gene data show CDR1 as SGDLS and CDR2 as YYNGEE. V lost 0 bases to trimming and J lost 4 bases, with 16 bases between them. The CDR3 is 16 amino acids. The variable domain in full, completed from reference TRBV9 and TRBJ1-2, reads DSGVTQTPKHLITATGQRVTLRCSPRSGDLSVYWYQQSLDQGLQFLIQYYNGEERAKGNILERFSAQQFPDLHSELNLSSLELGDSALYFCASSVDPGARIYGYTFGSGTRLTVV.

The chain employs TRBV18 and TRBJ1-1; D is unclear. The V end lost 5 bases, the J end lost 4 bases, and 8 bases lay between the germline ends. This CDR3 has 12 residues. Germline assignment: CDR1 KGHSH and CDR2 LQKENI. CDR3 protein: CASSGRGTEAFF. CDR3 nucleotides: TGTGCCAGCTCAGGACGAGGCACTGAAGCTTTCTTT.

This CDR3 is CASSYTREQYF. The CDR3 coding sequence is TGTGCCAGCAGCTACACTCGAGAGCAGTACTTC. The V and J genes are TRBV7-9 and TRBJ2-7; D is unclear. The CDR3 spans 11 residues. V was pared by 4 bases and J by 7 bases, with 8 bases between. The germline V gene encodes CDR1 SEHNR and CDR2 FQNEAQ (reference sequence).

This clonotype was observed a few times. The rearrangement links TRBV24-1 to TRBJ2-1; D is perhaps TRBD1 (5 bases). V was cut by 5 bases and J by 6 bases, with 13 bases left in between. Germline V CDR1 and CDR2: KGHDR, SFDVKD. The CDR3 length is 14 residues. CDR3 coding DNA: TGTGCCACCAGTGGAAAGGGGCAGGGCAATGAGCAGTTCTTC. Encoded protein: CATSGKGQGNEQFF.

This chain uses TRBV7-2 with TRBJ2-2; 12 bases agree with TRBD2. The CDR3 is 18 residues long. V dropped 1 base and J dropped 0; count of bases not matched to a gene: 3. Per germline, CDR1 SGHTA and CDR2 FQGNSA. DNA of the CDR3: TGTGCCAGCAGCTTAGTCGCTAGCGGGAGGGCGAACACCGGGGAGCTGTTTTTT. Its protein product is CASSLVASGRANTGELFF.

This clonotype was counted only a few times. The chain links TRBV10-3 to TRBJ2-3; 9 bases fit TRBD2. V lost 9 bases and J lost 2; bases outside the gene matches: 6. The germline V gene encodes CDR1 ENHRY and CDR2 SYGVKD. The CDR3 covers 14 residues. The DNA for the CDR3 is TGTGCCATGAAAAGCGGGAGGAACACAGATACGCAGTATTTT. Translated, it gives CAMKSGRNTDTQYF.

This clonotype has only a few counts. The chain links TRBV2 to TRBJ1-6; tentatively, D is TRBD1 (6 bases). Trimming took off 7 bases at V and 4 bases at J, with 11 bases between the two ends. The CDR3 length is 14 residues. Germline CDR1 is SNHLY and CDR2 is FYNNEI. Written as DNA, the CDR3 is TGTGCCAGCAAACAGGGTGGATATAATTCACCCCTCCACTTT. The encoded protein is CASKQGGYNSPLHF.

The V call is TRBV20-1, the J call TRBJ2-4; 8 bases agree with TRBD2. This CDR3 spans 14 amino acids. Per germline, CDR1 DFQATT and CDR2 SNEGSKA (reference sequence). Germline trimming cut 6 bases from V and 3 bases from J; bases unmatched to any gene: 7. CDR3 sequence reads: CSAMVGGVKNIQYF. CDR3 nucleotide sequence: TGCAGTGCCATGGTCGGGGGGGTCAAAAACATTCAGTACTTC.

For the CDR3, the DNA is TGTGCCAGCAGTCATGGTCAAACCCCTCCTTACGAGCAGTACTTC. Translated, it gives CASSHGQTPPYEQYF. The chain employs TRBV7-6 and TRBJ2-7; D is unresolved. CDR1 and CDR2 (germline): SGHVS, FNYEAQ. V lost 6 bases, J lost 4 bases, and 19 bases lay in between. This CDR3 has 15 residues.

This clonotype showed up many times. This chain links TRBV5-4 with TRBJ2-2; the D gene could be TRBD1 or TRBD2 (5 bases each). Trimming left V 4 bases short and J 7 bases short, with 11 bases between. From germline, CDR1 is SGHNT and CDR2 YYREEE (reference sequence). CDR3 size: 13 residues. The CDR3 DNA reads as TGTGCCAGCAGCGGGACGTCCCTCGGGGAGCTGTTTTTT. This translates into CASSGTSLGELFF.

This clonotype has just a few counts. The chain links TRBV29-1 to TRBJ2-2; tentative D call: TRBD1 (5 bases). Germline V gene sequence: CDR1 SQVTM, CDR2 ANQGSEA. This CDR3 has 13 residues. Trimming took off 3 bases at V and 7 bases at J, with 12 bases between the two ends. The CDR3 nucleotides are TGCAGCGTTGACGACAGCGCGCACGGGGAGCTGTTTTTT. This encodes CSVDDSAHGELFF.

This clonotype has just a few counts. CDR3 DNA sequence: TGTGCCAGCCTCAGGGGAGTGAAGGATACGCAGTATTTT. Its translation: CASLRGVKDTQYF. This chain connects TRBV18 to TRBJ2-3; D possibly corresponds to TRBD1 (6 bases). The germline V and J ends were trimmed by 8 bases and 6 bases, with 15 bases remaining between them. This CDR3 comprises 13 residues. In germline, CDR1 is KGHSH, CDR2 LQKENI.

This clonotype came up a few times. The chain employs TRBV4-1 and TRBJ2-1, with D maybe TRBD1 (5 bases). CDR1 and CDR2 from the germline V gene are MGHRA and YSYEKL. The CDR3 totals 16 residues. Trimming cost V 1 base and J 2 bases, with 12 bases left between them. CDR3 DNA sequence: TGCGCCAGCAGCCAAGTGGGGCCTCCGGCCTACAATGAGCAGTTCTTC. It translates to CASSQVGPPAYNEQFF.

V gene TRBV7-6 combines with J gene TRBJ2-1, with D unresolved. The CDR3 is 15 amino acids. Per the germline V gene, CDR1 is SGHVS and CDR2 is FNYEAQ. V was clipped by 5 bases and J by 0 bases, with 11 bases between them. CDR3 region: CASSPPDHSYNEQFF. The CDR3 region has the DNA TGTGCCAGCAGCCCGCCGGATCACTCCTACAATGAGCAGTTCTTC.

This clonotype was seen a few times. This chain links TRBV12-3 or TRBV12-4 with TRBJ2-3; possibly TRBD1 for D (6 bases). V was shortened by 5 bases and J by 1 base, with 19 bases between the two germline ends. CDR3 length equals 17 residues. The CDR3 nucleotides are TGTGCCAGCAGTCCCGCTCGGTACAGGGCCCGCACAGATACGCAGTATTTT. It translates to CASSPARYRARTDTQYF.